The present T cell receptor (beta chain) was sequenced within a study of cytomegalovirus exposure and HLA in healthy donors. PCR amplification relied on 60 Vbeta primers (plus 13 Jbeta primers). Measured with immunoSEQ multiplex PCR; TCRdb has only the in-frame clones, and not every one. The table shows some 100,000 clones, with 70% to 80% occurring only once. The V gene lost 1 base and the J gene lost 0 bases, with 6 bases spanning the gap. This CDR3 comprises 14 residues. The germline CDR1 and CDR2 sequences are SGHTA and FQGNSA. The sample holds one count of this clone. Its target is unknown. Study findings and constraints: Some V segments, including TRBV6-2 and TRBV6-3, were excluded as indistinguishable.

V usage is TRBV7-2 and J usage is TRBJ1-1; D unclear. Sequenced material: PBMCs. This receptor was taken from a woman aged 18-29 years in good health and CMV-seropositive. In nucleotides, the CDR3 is TGTGCCAGCAGCTTAGGTCAGATGAACACTGAAGCTTTCTTT. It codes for CASSLGQMNTEAFF.